The TCR beta chain described here comes from a study of regulatory T cells in long-lasting Graves disease. The sample's time point: newly diagnosed GD, antithyroid drugs for less than 3 months. From PBMCs, RNA was extracted and then used to make the TCR library. Patients were enrolled at an endocrinology department in Xi'an, China. This clonotype was found many times. What it binds is unknown. Whole-study results and caveats: Thyroid tissue was not studied; only peripheral blood was. TRBV28, TRBJ1-2 and TRBJ2-5 were favored in persistent disease.

After removal of 7 bases from V and 2 bases from J, the junction contained 10 bases not matched to a gene. The CDR3 is 14 amino acids. Germline-derived CDR1 and CDR2 are DFQATT and SNEGSKA (reference sequence). Researchers made TCR beta libraries by using iRepertoire HTBI primers and running Arm-PCR on CDR3 regions. As handled by the study authors: The samples yielded 62 TRBV and approximately 15 TRBJ segments. TCRdb re-derived calls from the multiplex PCR reads in MiXCR, one entry per CDR3 protein. The V and J calls were not made by the authors but by TCRdb's processing. Of 300,000 to 400,000 distinct CDR3 sequences listed, approximately 15% were seen once; the top ten hold about 27%. The same sample was also studied in work on T cells in Graves' hyperthyroidism and ophthalmopathy.

This sequence was found in a man aged 40-55 years with Graves disease. This sample comprised peripheral blood mononuclear cells (PBMCs), obtained at new diagnosis, from a patient treated with antithyroid drugs. J is TRBJ2-7 and V is TRBV20-1, with 8 bases matching TRBD2. The CDR3 spells CSVPSGGTPYEQYF. As DNA, the CDR3 is TGCAGTGTTCCCAGCGGGGGAACCCCCTACGAGCAGTACTTC.